Each of the 14 T cell receptor beta chains below was sequenced from the same sample in a study of blood T cell repertoires in COVID-19. Here immunoSEQ multiplex PCR was the method, and the copy in TCRdb shows in-frame clones only, minus some. Of about 160,000 clones listed, around nine tenths were seen once; the top ten hold over 9%. What was sequenced was peripheral blood. The receptors here all came from a woman aged 70-85 years with COVID-19, enrolled during active disease.

This chain uses TRBV19 with TRBJ2-7; D unresolved. CDR1 is LNHDA, CDR2 SQIVND, per germline (reference sequence). The germline V and J ends were trimmed by 3 bases and 4 bases, with 10 bases remaining between them. CDR3 length: 13 amino acids. The CDR3 DNA reads as TGTGCCAGTAGTATTAAGCACCTTTACGAGCAGTACTTC. Protein: CASSIKHLYEQYF.

In nucleotides, the CDR3 is TGTGCCAGCAGTGAGGACAGAGACAATAGCAATCAGCCCCAGCATTTT. As protein: CASSEDRDNSNQPQHF. The chain uses TRBV6-2 or TRBV6-3 and TRBJ1-5, with D possibly being TRBD1 (6 bases). Germline values: CDR1 MNHEY, CDR2 SVGEGT. The germline V and J ends were trimmed by 5 bases and 0 bases, with 14 bases remaining between them. CDR3 length: 16 residues.

The chain links TRBV11-1 to TRBJ2-1, with TRBD1 matching 10 bases. V lost 4 bases to trimming and J lost 2 bases; unmatched junction nucleotides: 5. The germline CDR1 and CDR2 sequences are SGHAT and FQDESV (reference sequence). The CDR3 spans 16 residues. Here the CDR3 reads CASSWGGQGTYNEQFF. The CDR3 DNA reads TGTGCCAGCAGCTGGGGGGGACAGGGGACCTACAATGAGCAGTTCTTC. The full variable domain, completed using reference TRBV11-1 and TRBJ2-1, is EAEVAQSPRYKITEKSQAVAFWCDPISGHATLYWYRQILGQGPELLVQFQDESVVDDSQLPKDRFSAERLKGVDSTLKIQPAELGDSAMYLCASSWGGQGTYNEQFFGPGTRLTVL.

V usage is TRBV5-1 and J usage is TRBJ1-1; D unresolved. Germline CDR1 and CDR2: SGHRS and YFSETQ. This CDR3 has 14 residues. The V end was cut by 1 base, the J end by 4 bases, with 11 bases between. The CDR3 protein is CASSLIGEGTEAFF. The CDR3 DNA follows: TGCGCCAGCAGCTTGATTGGGGAGGGCACTGAAGCTTTCTTT.

The chain couples TRBV11-2 to TRBJ2-7, with TRBD1 identical over 9 bases. This CDR3 is built from 14 residues. V dropped 5 bases and J dropped 2; count of bases not matched to a gene: 4. The germline CDR1 and CDR2 sequences are SGHAT and FQNNGV. CDR3 DNA: TGTGCCAGCAGCACAGGGACAGGGCCCTACGAGCAGTACTTC. It specifies CASSTGTGPYEQYF.

In its sample, this clone was seen once. The CDR3 loop is CSASAGSSYNEQFF. CDR3 coding DNA: TGCAGTGCTAGTGCGGGTTCGTCCTACAATGAGCAGTTCTTC. This chain connects TRBV20-1 to TRBJ2-1, with D possibly TRBD2 on 5 matching bases. The CDR3 is 14 residues long. Germline CDR1 DFQATT, CDR2 SNEGSKA (reference sequence). Deletions cut 3 bases from V and 1 base from J, with 10 bases between.

This clone was found once. This chain connects TRBV5-1 to TRBJ1-4; a weak D match, TRBD1 (6 bases). The germline V and J ends were trimmed by 4 bases and 6 bases, with 16 bases remaining between them. This CDR3 spans 15 amino acids. Per the germline V gene, CDR1 is SGHRS and CDR2 is YFSETQ. The CDR3 DNA sequence: TGCGCCAGCAGCCCCAAGACAGGTGGGGATGAAAAACTGTTTTTT. Translating gives CASSPKTGGDEKLFF.

The V and J genes are TRBV2 and TRBJ2-3; TRBD2 is a possible D gene (6 bases). V was pared by 8 bases and J by 4 bases, with 16 bases between. Germline CDR1 and CDR2: SNHLY and FYNNEI. CDR3 size: 14 residues. The CDR3, as DNA: TGTGCCAGCCGAGATCTGCGGGGCGCAGATACGCAGTATTTT. It yields the protein CASRDLRGADTQYF.

The CDR3 loop reads CATSDRGIGYTF. CDR3 DNA sequence: TGTGCCACCAGTGACCGAGGGATTGGCTACACCTTC. The chain recombines TRBV24-1 with TRBJ1-2; D gene ambiguous. Trimming took off 4 bases at V and 7 bases at J, with 9 bases between the two ends. The CDR3 contains 12 residues. Germline CDR1 reads KGHDR; CDR2 reads SFDVKD.

The gene calls are TRBV5-4 and TRBJ2-7, with a tentative D call TRBD1 (5 bases). Germline CDR1 and CDR2: SGHNT and YYREEE (reference sequence). The V gene lost 1 base and the J gene lost 3 bases, with 14 bases spanning the gap. This CDR3 has 15 amino acids. CDR3 region: CASSLRQRKGYEQYF. In DNA form, the CDR3 reads TGTGCCAGCAGCTTGAGACAGCGAAAGGGCTACGAGCAGTACTTC.

The chain combines TRBV19 with TRBJ1-1, with a weak D call TRBD1 (5 bases). The CDR3 totals 14 residues. With 6 bases removed from V and 5 bases from J, the gap between germline ends came to 16 bases. The germline CDR1 and CDR2 sequences are LNHDA and SQIVND (reference sequence). The CDR3 DNA sequence: TGTGCCAGTAGGGGGACTCGGGCCGGGACTGAAGCTTTCTTT. This codes for CASRGTRAGTEAFF.

The CDR3 region is CASREPGTVDSGNTIYF. CDR3 coding DNA: TGTGCCAGCCGGGAACCCGGGACAGTAGACTCTGGAAACACCATATATTTT. The chain links TRBV11-2 to TRBJ1-3; 7 nucleotides align to TRBD1. The CDR3 contains 17 residues. CDR1 is SGHAT, CDR2 FQNNGV, per germline. V dropped 8 bases and J dropped 0; count of bases not matched to a gene: 13.

The chain combines TRBV19 with TRBJ1-5; 8 bases are a match to TRBD1. The CDR3 extends over 14 amino acids. Trimming cost V 4 bases and J 7 bases; bases outside gene matches: 6. Germline V gives CDR1 LNHDA, CDR2 SQIVND (reference sequence). The CDR3 loop reads CASSTDREDQPQHF. CDR3 sequence (DNA): TGTGCCAGTAGTACGGACAGGGAGGACCAGCCCCAGCATTTT.

The V gene is TRBV28, the J gene TRBJ1-5; weak D call: TRBD1 (6 bases). The V end was cut by 6 bases, the J end by 7 bases, with 13 bases between. Germline CDR1 and CDR2: MDHEN and SYDVKM. This CDR3 is 13 amino acids long. CDR3 region: CASRPLQGQPQHF. The CDR3 nucleotides are TGTGCCAGCAGACCATTACAGGGCCAGCCCCAGCATTTT.